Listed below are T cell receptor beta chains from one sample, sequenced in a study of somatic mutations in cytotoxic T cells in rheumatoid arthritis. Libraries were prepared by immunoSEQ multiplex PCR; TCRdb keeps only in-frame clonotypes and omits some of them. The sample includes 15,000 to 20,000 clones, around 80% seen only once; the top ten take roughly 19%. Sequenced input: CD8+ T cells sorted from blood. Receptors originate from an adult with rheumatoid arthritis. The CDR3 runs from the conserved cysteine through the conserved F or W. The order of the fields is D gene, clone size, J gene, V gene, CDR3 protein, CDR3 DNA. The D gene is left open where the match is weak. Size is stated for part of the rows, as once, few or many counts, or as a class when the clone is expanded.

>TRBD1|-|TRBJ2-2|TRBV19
CASKGTGTGELFF
TGTGCCAGCAAAGGGACAGGGACCGGGGAGCTGTTTTTT
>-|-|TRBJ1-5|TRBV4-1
CASTGGPNQPQHF
TGCGCCAGCACCGGGGGCCCGAATCAGCCCCAGCATTTT
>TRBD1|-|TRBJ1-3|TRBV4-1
CASSEGQGLILSSGNTIYF
TGCGCCAGCAGCGAGGGACAGGGACTTATCTTAAGCTCTGGAAACACCATATATTTT
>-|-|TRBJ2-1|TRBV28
CASSFMAQRNYNEQFF
TGTGCCAGCAGTTTTATGGCTCAGAGGAACTACAATGAGCAGTTCTTC
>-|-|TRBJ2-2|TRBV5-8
CASSFYQGRNTGELFF
TGTGCCAGCAGCTTCTATCAGGGGCGTAACACCGGGGAGCTGTTTTTT
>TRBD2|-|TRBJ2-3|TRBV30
CAWSYQIKWVAGTDTQYF
TGTGCCTGGAGTTATCAGATAAAATGGGTAGCGGGGACGGATACGCAGTATTTT
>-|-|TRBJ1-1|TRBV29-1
CSVAPENTEAFF
TGCAGCGTTGCCCCGGAGAACACTGAAGCTTTCTTT
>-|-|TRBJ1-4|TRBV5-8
CASTSGLDEKLFF
TGTGCCAGCACCTCGGGTTTGGATGAAAAACTGTTTTTT
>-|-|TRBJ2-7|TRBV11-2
CASTQGGFNYEQYF
TGTGCCAGCACCCAGGGAGGCTTCAACTACGAGCAGTACTTC
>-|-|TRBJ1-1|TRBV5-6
CASSPSLGTEAFF
TGTGCCAGCAGCCCCTCGTTGGGCACTGAAGCTTTCTTT
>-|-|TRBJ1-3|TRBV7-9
CASSLSDTIYF
TGTGCCAGCAGCTTAAGTGACACCATATATTTT
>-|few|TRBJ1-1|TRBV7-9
CASSLSVNTEAFF
TGTGCCAGCAGCTTAAGTGTGAACACTGAAGCTTTCTTT
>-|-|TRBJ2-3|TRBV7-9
CASSPNLTDTQYF
TGTGCCAGCAGCCCGAACTTGACAGATACGCAGTATTTT
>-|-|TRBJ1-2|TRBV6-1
CASRGDVALYGYTF
TGTGCCAGCAGAGGAGATGTTGCGCTATATGGCTACACCTTC
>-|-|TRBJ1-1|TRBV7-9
CASSLASGATEAFF
TGTGCCAGCAGCTTAGCGTCGGGGGCCACTGAAGCTTTCTTT
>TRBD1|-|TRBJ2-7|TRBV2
CASSEGDRGIYEQYF
TGTGCCAGCAGTGAAGGGGACAGGGGAATCTACGAGCAGTACTTC